Following are 25 T cell receptor beta chains from one sample sequenced in a study of blood T cell repertoires in COVID-19. Profiling relied on immunoSEQ multiplex PCR, and the TCRdb table lists in-frame clones only, not all of them. The profile shows some 400,000 clones, around 89% of them singletons. The sequencing input was PBMCs or T cells enriched from blood (not recorded which). The receptors were sampled from a young man who had recovered from COVID-19.

This clone was observed a single time. The chain couples TRBV4-1 to TRBJ1-5, with 9 bases that match TRBD1. V shed 0 bases, J shed 7 bases, and the junction held 13 bases outside the gene matches. Germline assignment: CDR1 MGHRA and CDR2 YSYEKL. The CDR3 extends over 18 amino acids. CDR3 sequence: CASSQDPPLGTGIQPQHF. The DNA of the CDR3 is TGCGCCAGCAGCCAAGACCCTCCTTTGGGGACAGGGATCCAGCCCCAGCATTTT.

The genes are TRBV6-5 and TRBJ2-2; 10 positions match TRBD2. Germline CDR1 MNHEY, CDR2 SVGAGI. The CDR3 is 15 residues long. V was pared by 6 bases and J by 6 bases, with 7 bases of the junction left unmatched. In DNA, the CDR3 is TGTGCCAGCAGGACCACGGGACTAGCGTCCGGGGAGCTGTTTTTT. Translating gives CASRTTGLASGELFF.

The chain is built from TRBV20-1 and TRBJ1-4; a weak D match, TRBD1 (5 bases). V shed 3 bases and J shed 10 bases, with 15 bases lying between them. The CDR3 is made up of 13 amino acids. The V gene's germline CDR1 is DFQATT and CDR2 SNEGSKA (reference sequence). CDR3 protein: CSASRGGSGKLFF. The CDR3 coding sequence is TGCAGTGCTAGTCGGGGGGGATCCGGAAAACTGTTTTTT.

The gene calls are TRBV5-1 and TRBJ2-3, with 9 bases that match TRBD2. Trimming cost V 0 bases and J 3 bases; bases outside gene matches: 5. The CDR3 loop spans 16 amino acids. CDR1 is SGHRS and CDR2 is YFSETQ in the germline V gene. CDR3 coding DNA: TGCGCCAGCAGCTTGGGCCCTAGCGGGACTACAGATACGCAGTATTTT. Its protein is CASSLGPSGTTDTQYF.

This chain uses TRBV28 with TRBJ2-7; 9 nucleotides agree with TRBD1. Germline values: CDR1 MDHEN, CDR2 SYDVKM. The CDR3 sequence is 14 residues long. Unmatched junction bases numbered 7, after V lost 7 bases and J lost 3 bases. DNA for the CDR3: TGTGCCAGCACCAAGACAGGGGGTGGCTACGAGCAGTACTTC. It codes for CASTKTGGGYEQYF.

This clone was seen only once. V usage is TRBV28 and J usage is TRBJ2-3; 8 bases are shared with TRBD2. Germline lookup yields CDR1 MDHEN and CDR2 SYDVKM. V was pared by 6 bases and J by 0 bases, with 11 bases of the junction left unmatched. The CDR3 loop spans 17 amino acids. The CDR3: CASSGPSASGSTDTQYF. In DNA form, the CDR3 reads TGTGCCAGCAGCGGGCCATCGGCTAGCGGGAGCACAGATACGCAGTATTTT.

V usage is TRBV29-1 and J usage is TRBJ2-7, with 8 bases lining up with TRBD1. The CDR3 sequence is 13 residues long. V dropped 5 bases and J dropped 4; count of bases not matched to a gene: 7. The V gene's germline CDR1 is SQVTM and CDR2 ANQGSEA. CDR3 region: CSVRGDRGYEQYF. CDR3 nucleotide sequence: TGCAGCGTTCGTGGTGACAGGGGATACGAGCAGTACTTC.

The chain's CDR3 is CASSREGGELFF. In nucleotides, the CDR3 is TGCGCCAGCAGCAGGGAGGGCGGGGAGCTGTTTTTT. This rearrangement joins TRBV5-1 to TRBJ2-2, with TRBD2 matching over 7 bases. CDR3 length equals 12 residues. CDR1 and CDR2 (germline): SGHRS, YFSETQ. Trimming removed 4 bases from V and 7 bases from J; junction bases left unmatched: 1.

The chain employs TRBV30 and TRBJ2-1; a possible D gene is TRBD1 (5 bases). Trimming left V 0 bases short and J 10 bases short, with 16 bases between. This CDR3 spans 14 amino acids. The germline gives CDR1 GTSNPN, CDR2 SVGIG (reference sequence). The CDR3 DNA reads as TGTGCCTGGAGTGTAGCCTCCACAGGTACCGAGCAGTTCTTC. This translates into CAWSVASTGTEQFF.

The genes are TRBV6-2 or TRBV6-3 and TRBJ2-1, with unresolved D. Germline CDR1 reads MNHEY; CDR2 reads SVGEGT. The CDR3 is 16 residues long. The V gene lost 2 bases and the J gene lost 2 bases, with 13 bases spanning the gap. CDR3 nucleotide sequence: TGTGCCAGCAGTTACGGGTTCAGGAAGACCTACAATGAGCAGTTCTTC. Translating gives CASSYGFRKTYNEQFF.

This rearrangement joins TRBV7-3 to TRBJ2-7; a weak D match, TRBD1 (8 bases). V lost 5 bases, J lost 6 bases, and 14 bases lay in between. The CDR3 runs 13 residues. CDR1 SGHTA and CDR2 FQGTGA come from the germline V gene. DNA of the CDR3: TGTGCCAGCAGCCAGGACAGGGAGGGCGAGCAGTACTTC. Its protein is CASSQDREGEQYF.

The V call is TRBV6-5, the J call TRBJ2-7; 7 bases fit TRBD1. From germline, CDR1 is MNHEY and CDR2 SVGAGI. The CDR3 has 14 amino acids. V shed 5 bases, J shed 2 bases, and the junction held 6 bases outside the gene matches. CDR3 amino acids: CASSPGQPAYEQYF. In DNA form, the CDR3 reads TGTGCCAGCAGTCCGGGACAGCCAGCCTACGAGCAGTACTTC.

This clone was counted only a few times. CDR3 sequence: CASRGQPTNTGELFF. The CDR3 region has the DNA TGTGCCAGTAGGGGACAGCCAACGAACACCGGGGAGCTGTTTTTT. The J gene is TRBJ2-2, the V gene TRBV19, with 7 bases fitting TRBD1. Germline assignment: CDR1 LNHDA and CDR2 SQIVND (reference sequence). The CDR3 runs 15 residues. V shed 6 bases and J 0 bases; nucleotides not matched to a gene: 4.

This chain joins TRBV18 and TRBJ1-2; D possibly corresponds to TRBD1 (5 bases). The germline CDR1 and CDR2 sequences are KGHSH and LQKENI. Trimming removed 0 bases at V and 2 bases at J, with 10 bases between. The CDR3 extends over 15 amino acids. Written as DNA, the CDR3 is TGTGCCAGCTCACCACCGAGTCGACAGAACTATGGCTACACCTTC. This gives the protein CASSPPSRQNYGYTF.

This clone turned up a few times. The V and J genes are TRBV5-1 and TRBJ1-1; 8 nucleotides match TRBD1. In germline, CDR1 is SGHRS, CDR2 YFSETQ. Losses at the gene ends were 1 base for V and 1 base for J; bases not matched to a gene: 6. The CDR3 runs 16 residues. In nucleotides, the CDR3 is TGCGCCAGCAGCTTGCTCGATGGACAGGGGAACACTGAAGCTTTCTTT. It specifies CASSLLDGQGNTEAFF.

This chain joins TRBV6-4 and TRBJ1-1; TRBD1 agrees at 7 bases. Germline assignment: CDR1 MRHNA and CDR2 SNTAGT. The CDR3 runs to 13 residues. V shed 6 bases, J shed 8 bases, and the junction held 9 bases outside the gene matches. CDR3 nucleotide sequence: TGTGCCAGCAGCTTAACCAGGACAGGAGAAGCTTTCTTT. It translates to CASSLTRTGEAFF.

V is TRBV5-6 and J is TRBJ1-1, with D tentatively TRBD1 (5 bases). This CDR3 is 17 amino acids long. The ends were cut back, 4 bases at V and 1 base at J, with 20 bases in the middle. Germline loops: CDR1 SGHDT, CDR2 YYEEEE. The CDR3 reads CASSPRANGGRNTEAFF. CDR3 sequence (DNA): TGTGCCAGCAGCCCTCGGGCAAACGGGGGACGGAACACTGAAGCTTTCTTT.

The rearrangement uses TRBV7-9 and TRBJ1-1, with 8 bases identical to TRBD1. V lost 4 bases, J lost 9 bases, and 13 bases stayed unmatched. The germline V gene encodes CDR1 SEHNR and CDR2 FQNEAQ (reference sequence). There are 15 residues in the CDR3. This CDR3 reads CASSSRGQGHGKAFF. The DNA of the CDR3 is TGTGCCAGCAGCTCCCGTGGACAGGGACACGGTAAAGCTTTCTTT.

The chain uses TRBV5-6 and TRBJ2-3; TRBD1 agrees at 9 bases. Germline-derived CDR1 and CDR2 are SGHDT and YYEEEE. Losses at the gene ends were 4 bases for V and 1 base for J; bases not matched to a gene: 4. This CDR3 has 15 residues. CDR3 residues: CASSQGQGGTDTQYF. Written as DNA, the CDR3 is TGTGCCAGCAGCCAGGGACAGGGAGGCACAGATACGCAGTATTTT. Full variable domain (remainder filled in from reference TRBV5-6 and TRBJ2-3): DAGVTQSPTHLIKTRGQQVTLRCSPKSGHDTVSWYQQALGQGPQFIFQYYEEEERQRGNFPDRFSGHQFPNYSSELNVNALLLGDSALYLCASSQGQGGTDTQYFGPGTRLTVL.

The chain employs TRBV28 and TRBJ1-2; D perhaps matches TRBD1 (5 bases). The CDR3 sequence is 14 residues long. Trimming took 4 bases from V and 8 from J, leaving 17 bases between them. Germline assignment: CDR1 MDHEN and CDR2 SYDVKM. CDR3 protein: CASSSGLSQWGYTF. The CDR3 bases are TGTGCCAGCAGTTCGGGACTCTCGCAATGGGGCTACACCTTC.

This clone was found once. V usage is TRBV10-3 and J usage is TRBJ2-7, with a weak D call TRBD1 (5 bases). This CDR3 is built from 12 residues. V was trimmed by 4 bases and J by 7 bases, leaving 11 bases between them. From germline, CDR1 is ENHRY and CDR2 SYGVKD. The CDR3 DNA follows: TGTGCCATCAGTGGTGGGGCGTCGGAGCAGTACTTC. Translating it yields CAISGGASEQYF.

The chain uses TRBV7-9 and TRBJ2-1; 10 nucleotides agree with TRBD1. V was clipped by 5 bases and J by 7 bases; unmatched bases: 8. The germline CDR1 and CDR2 sequences are SEHNR and FQNEAQ (reference sequence). This CDR3 spans 15 amino acids. The CDR3 reads CASSAGTGDRNEQFF. The CDR3 DNA is TGTGCCAGCAGCGCCGGGACAGGGGATCGTAATGAGCAGTTCTTC.

The chain combines TRBV10-3 with TRBJ1-3; D might be TRBD1 (5 bases). Germline CDR1 ENHRY, CDR2 SYGVKD. This CDR3 spans 17 amino acids. Trimming removed 0 bases at V and 0 bases at J, with 12 bases between. The CDR3 nucleotides read TGTGCCATCAGTGAGTCAGTAGGGGCCTTCTCTGGAAACACCATATATTTT. Protein sequence: CAISESVGAFSGNTIYF.

The rearrangement joins TRBV14 to TRBJ2-2; TRBD1 agrees at 8 bases. This CDR3 contains 15 residues. Trimming took 5 bases from V and 3 from J; bases not matched to a gene: 5. CDR1 and CDR2 (germline): SGHDN, FVKESK. CDR3 in amino acids: CASSSQGAYTGELFF. CDR3 DNA: TGTGCCAGCAGCTCCCAGGGGGCCTACACCGGGGAGCTGTTTTTT.

In its sample, this clone was seen a few times. V usage is TRBV12-3 or TRBV12-4 and J usage is TRBJ1-2, with a tentative D call TRBD1 (5 bases). This CDR3 comprises 12 residues. Trimming removed 5 bases at V and 7 bases at J, with 11 bases between. CDR3 sequence: CASSTGRGGYTF. CDR3 DNA sequence: TGTGCCAGCAGTACAGGAAGGGGTGGCTACACCTTC.